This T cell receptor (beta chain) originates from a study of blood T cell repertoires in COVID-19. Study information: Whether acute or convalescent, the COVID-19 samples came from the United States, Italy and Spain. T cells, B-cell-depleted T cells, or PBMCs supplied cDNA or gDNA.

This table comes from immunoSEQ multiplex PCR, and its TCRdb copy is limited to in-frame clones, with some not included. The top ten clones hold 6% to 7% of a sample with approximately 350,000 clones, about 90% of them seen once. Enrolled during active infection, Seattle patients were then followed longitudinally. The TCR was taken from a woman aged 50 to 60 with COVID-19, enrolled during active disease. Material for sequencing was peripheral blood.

Here the CDR3 reads CASTTSGQGSYGRLYEQYF. In DNA form, the CDR3 reads TGTGCCAGCACCACCTCGGGACAGGGCTCCTACGGGAGACTCTACGAGCAGTACTTC. The chain combines TRBV7-2 with TRBJ2-7; 9 positions match TRBD1. CDR3 length: 19 residues. Germline V CDR1 and CDR2: SGHTA, FQGNSA. V gave up 7 bases and J gave up 3 bases; unmatched junction bases: 22.